A selection of T cell receptor beta chains follows, all from one sample in a study of shared clonotypes between healthy human individuals. Data came from immunoSEQ multiplex PCR; TCRdb stores just in-frame clones and leaves some out. The table shows millions of clones, with about 92% occurring only once. What was sequenced was naive CD8+ T cells from PBMCs. The receptors stem from a man in his late teens or twenties in good health. Some clones in this sample may be carry-over from other donors' samples. Both conserved end residues are part of each CDR3. Fields, in order: V gene, clone size, D gene, J gene, CDR3 DNA, CDR3 protein. D genes are given only for firm matches. The size field is filled for only some rows; it gives once, few, many or a size class.

TRBV18	.	.	TRBJ1-4	TGTGCCAGCTCACCGCCAGGACCCTATGAAAAACTGTTTTTT	CASSPPGPYEKLFF
TRBV5-1	.	.	TRBJ2-7	TGCGCCAGCAGCTTGACCATTACAGGGAGGTACGAGCAGTACTTC	CASSLTITGRYEQYF
TRBV4-3	.	.	TRBJ2-1	TGCGCCAGCGGGTGGAGCTCCTACAATGAGCAGTTCTTC	CASGWSSYNEQFF
TRBV4-3	.	TRBD1	TRBJ2-5	TGCGCCAGCAGCCAAGGGACAGGCAGAGGGGAGACCCAGTACTTC	CASSQGTGRGETQYF
TRBV5-1	.	TRBD2	TRBJ2-7	TGCGCCAGCAGCTGGGAGGGCCCCCCAGTATACGAGCAGTACTTC	CASSWEGPPVYEQYF
TRBV5-1	.	TRBD2	TRBJ2-7	TGCGCCAGCAGCTCACCAACTAGCGGGAGGGCCTTAGAGCAGTACTTC	CASSSPTSGRALEQYF
TRBV28	.	TRBD1	TRBJ1-5	TGTGCCAGCATTGGGACAGTTGGGGGGGATAGCAATCAGCCCCAGCATTTT	CASIGTVGGDSNQPQHF
TRBV7-9	.	TRBD2	TRBJ2-7	TGTGCCAGCAGCCCCCGGACTAGCGGCTTCGAGCAGTACTTC	CASSPRTSGFEQYF
TRBV28	once	.	TRBJ2-7	TGTGCCAGCAGTTTAACTGTGGCCTACGAGCAGTACTTC	CASSLTVAYEQYF
TRBV16	.	.	TRBJ2-1	TGTGCCAGCACGACGGTGGGGGATGAGCAGTTCTTC	CASTTVGDEQFF
TRBV5-5	.	TRBD2	TRBJ2-7	TGTGCCAGCAGCTTAGAGGGAGGGCGGGGGTACGAGCAGTACTTC	CASSLEGGRGYEQYF
TRBV9	.	.	TRBJ2-1	TGTGCCAGCAGCGTAGTAGATAGCTCCTACAATGAGCAGTTCTTC	CASSVVDSSYNEQFF
TRBV6-1	.	.	TRBJ1-2	TGTGCCAGCAGTGAACATGAGATCAAGCTTGGCTACACCTTC	CASSEHEIKLGYTF
TRBV7-3	.	.	TRBJ2-3	TGTGCCAGCAGCTTAAACCCCGGGGATACGCAGTATTTT	CASSLNPGDTQYF
TRBV27	.	.	TRBJ1-2	TGTGCCAGCAGTTCCCGGACACCCCTTAACTATGGCTACACCTTC	CASSSRTPLNYGYTF
TRBV7-9	.	.	TRBJ2-5	TGTGCCAGCAGCCCGCAACTAGGGGGGGAGACCCAGTACTTC	CASSPQLGGETQYF
TRBV7-7	.	TRBD1	TRBJ2-1	TGTGCCAGCAGCCCTGGGGACAGGTACAATGAGCAGTTCTTC	CASSPGDRYNEQFF
TRBV4-1	.	TRBD2	TRBJ2-5	TGCGCCAGCAGCCAAGATGGGCTAGCGGGCACACAAGAGACCCAGTACTTC	CASSQDGLAGTQETQYF
TRBV4-1	.	.	TRBJ2-7	TGCGCCAGCAGCCCTCGGGACTCTCCTACCTACGAGCAGTACTTC	CASSPRDSPTYEQYF
TRBV15	.	.	TRBJ2-2	TGTGCCACCAGCAGGGGGAACACCGGGGAGCTGTTTTTT	CATSRGNTGELFF
TRBV19	.	TRBD2	TRBJ2-1	TGTGCCAGTAGTACTGGACTAGTGAGCTCCTACAATGAGCAGTTCTTC	CASSTGLVSSYNEQFF
TRBV28	once	TRBD1	TRBJ1-4	TGTGCCAGCAGTTGGACAGGGGGCGGACAGAATGAAAAACTGTTTTTT	CASSWTGGGQNEKLFF
TRBV4-1	.	TRBD2	TRBJ2-1	TGCGCCAGCAGCCAGGCCCTAGCGGACAATGAGCAGTTCTTC	CASSQALADNEQFF
TRBV7-8	.	TRBD2	TRBJ2-1	TGTGCCAGCAGCCCACTAGCGGGAGTAAGGTACAATGAGCAGTTCTTC	CASSPLAGVRYNEQFF
TRBV4-2	.	.	TRBJ2-1	TGTGCCAGCAGCCAAGAAGCCATCCCGACCTACAATGAGCAGTTCTTC	CASSQEAIPTYNEQFF
TRBV7-2	.	TRBD2	TRBJ2-1	TGTGCCAGCAGCGCCCGGGAGGGCCTCTACAATGAGCAGTTCTTC	CASSAREGLYNEQFF
TRBV14	.	TRBD1	TRBJ2-7	TGTGCCAGCAGTCCGGGACAGGCCTACGAGCAGTACTTC	CASSPGQAYEQYF
TRBV27	.	.	TRBJ1-1	TGTGCCAGCAGTTTGGGCCCGGGCACTGAAGCTTTCTTT	CASSLGPGTEAFF
TRBV5-1	.	.	TRBJ2-3	TGCGCCAGCAATCTCCTTACCCGGGGACCCATCACAGATACGCAGTATTTT	CASNLLTRGPITDTQYF
TRBV11-2	.	TRBD1	TRBJ1-1	TGTGCCAGCAGCCTCGGGACAGCTGAAGCTTTCTTT	CASSLGTAEAFF
TRBV27	.	TRBD1	TRBJ2-1	TGTGCCAGCAGTACTTCAGGGGGCGAGACGTACAATGAGCAGTTCTTC	CASSTSGGETYNEQFF
TRBV2	.	.	TRBJ2-3	TGTGCCAGCAGTAGGACAGGAGGGGATACGCAGTATTTT	CASSRTGGDTQYF
TRBV27	.	.	TRBJ1-1	TGTGCCAGCAGTCCGTTAATGGGCGTCGACACTGAAGCTTTCTTT	CASSPLMGVDTEAFF
TRBV7-9	few	TRBD1	TRBJ1-2	TGTGCCAGCAGCTTAGGGGAACCGGGACAGCGATTC	CASSLGEPGQRF
TRBV27	.	TRBD1	TRBJ1-1	TGTGCCAGCAGTTCGCAGGGGGGGGAGAACACTGAAGCTTTCTTT	CASSSQGGENTEAFF
TRBV7-9	.	.	TRBJ2-1	TGTGCCAGCAGCGGAAGTAGGGAGAAGCAGTTCTTC	CASSGSREKQFF
TRBV5-1	.	TRBD2	TRBJ2-3	TGCGCCAGCAGCGTAGGGACTAGTCTTCTCACAGATACGCAGTATTTT	CASSVGTSLLTDTQYF
TRBV9	.	.	TRBJ2-3	TGTGCCAGCACTGCGACCCCTTTTGAAGATACGCAGTATTTT	CASTATPFEDTQYF
TRBV9	.	.	TRBJ2-5	TGTGCCAGCAGCGCAGGGGGGGAGACCCAGTACTTC	CASSAGGETQYF
TRBV14	.	TRBD1	TRBJ2-7	TGTGCCAGCAGCCAAGTGACAGGGGGTCTCTACGAGCAGTACTTC	CASSQVTGGLYEQYF
TRBV6-5	.	TRBD2	TRBJ2-2	TGTGCCAGCAGTTACTCGGGAGGGCTAAACACCGGGGAGCTGTTTTTT	CASSYSGGLNTGELFF
TRBV9	.	.	TRBJ1-1	TGTGCCAGCAGCGTAGATGGGGCTCGCACTGAAGCTTTCTTT	CASSVDGARTEAFF
TRBV6-6	.	.	TRBJ2-7	TGTGCCAGCAAGGTGGGGAGCTCCTACGAGCAGTACTTC	CASKVGSSYEQYF
TRBV7-9	.	.	TRBJ1-2	TGTGCCAGCAGCTTAAGTTCAGGGGACGACTATGGCTACACCTTC	CASSLSSGDDYGYTF
TRBV4-1	.	.	TRBJ1-1	TGCGCCAGCAGCCAAGACGACAGACGGAACACTGAAGCTTTCTTT	CASSQDDRRNTEAFF
TRBV7-9	.	.	TRBJ1-1	TGTGCCAGTTATCCGGGACGTTGGAACACTGAAGCTTTCTTT	CASYPGRWNTEAFF
TRBV7-8	once	TRBD2	TRBJ2-5	TGTGCCAGCAGCTTAGAACCAACTAGCGGGCGGGAGACCCAGTACTTC	CASSLEPTSGRETQYF
TRBV7-9	few	.	TRBJ2-2	TGTGCCAGCAGCTGGTCCGGGACACAGAACACCGGGGAGCTGTTTTTT	CASSWSGTQNTGELFF